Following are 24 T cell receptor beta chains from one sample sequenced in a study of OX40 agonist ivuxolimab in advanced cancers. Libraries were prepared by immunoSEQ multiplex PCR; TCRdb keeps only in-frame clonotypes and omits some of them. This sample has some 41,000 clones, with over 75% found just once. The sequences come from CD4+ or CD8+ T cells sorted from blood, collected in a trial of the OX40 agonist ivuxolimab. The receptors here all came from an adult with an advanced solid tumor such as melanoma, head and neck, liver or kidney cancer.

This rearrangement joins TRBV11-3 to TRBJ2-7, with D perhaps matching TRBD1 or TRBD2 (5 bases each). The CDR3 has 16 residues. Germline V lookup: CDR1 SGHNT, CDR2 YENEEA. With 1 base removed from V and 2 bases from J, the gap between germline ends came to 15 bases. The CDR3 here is CASSLGGTAVTYEQYF. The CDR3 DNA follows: TGTGCCAGCAGCTTAGGGGGGACCGCTGTGACCTACGAGCAGTACTTC.

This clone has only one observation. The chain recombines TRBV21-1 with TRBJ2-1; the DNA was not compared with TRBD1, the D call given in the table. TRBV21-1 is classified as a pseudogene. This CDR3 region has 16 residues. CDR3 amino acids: CASSTHRQGSSNEQFF. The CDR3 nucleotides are TGTGCCAGCAGCACCCACCGACAGGGCAGTTCCAATGAGCAGTTCTTC.

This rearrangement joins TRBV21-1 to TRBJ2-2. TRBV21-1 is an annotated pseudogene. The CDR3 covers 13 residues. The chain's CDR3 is CASSFDGPGELFF. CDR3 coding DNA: TGTGCCAGCAGCTTCGATGGACCCGGGGAGCTGTTTTTT.

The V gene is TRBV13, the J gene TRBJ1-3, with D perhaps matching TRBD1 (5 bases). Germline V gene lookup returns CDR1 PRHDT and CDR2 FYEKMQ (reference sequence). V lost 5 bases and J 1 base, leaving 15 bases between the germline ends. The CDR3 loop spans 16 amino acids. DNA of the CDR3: TGTGCCAGCAGCCGAGAGAGGGGTGGATCTGGAAACACCATATATTTT. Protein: CASSRERGGSGNTIYF.

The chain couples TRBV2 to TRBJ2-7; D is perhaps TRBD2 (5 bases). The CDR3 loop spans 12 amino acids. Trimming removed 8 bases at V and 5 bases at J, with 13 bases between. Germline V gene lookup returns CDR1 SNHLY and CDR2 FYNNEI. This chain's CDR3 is CASGTGLDEQYF. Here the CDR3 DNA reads TGTGCCAGCGGTACGGGATTGGACGAGCAGTACTTC.

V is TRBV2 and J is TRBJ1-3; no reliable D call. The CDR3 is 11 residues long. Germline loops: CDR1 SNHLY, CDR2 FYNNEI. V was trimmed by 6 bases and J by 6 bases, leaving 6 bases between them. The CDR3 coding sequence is TGTGCCAGCAGCGCTAAAAACACCATATATTTT. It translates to CASSAKNTIYF.

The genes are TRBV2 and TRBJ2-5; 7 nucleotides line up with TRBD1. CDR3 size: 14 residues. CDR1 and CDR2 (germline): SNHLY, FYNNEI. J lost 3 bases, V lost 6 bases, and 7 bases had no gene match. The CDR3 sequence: CASRDRRREETQYF. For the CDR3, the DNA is TGTGCCAGCAGGGACAGGCGTAGGGAAGAGACCCAGTACTTC.

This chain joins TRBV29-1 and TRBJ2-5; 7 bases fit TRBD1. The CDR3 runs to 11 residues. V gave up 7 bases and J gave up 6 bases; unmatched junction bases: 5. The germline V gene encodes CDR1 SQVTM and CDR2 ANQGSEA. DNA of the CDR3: TGCAGCGCCTGGACAGGACAGACCCAGTACTTC. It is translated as CSAWTGQTQYF.

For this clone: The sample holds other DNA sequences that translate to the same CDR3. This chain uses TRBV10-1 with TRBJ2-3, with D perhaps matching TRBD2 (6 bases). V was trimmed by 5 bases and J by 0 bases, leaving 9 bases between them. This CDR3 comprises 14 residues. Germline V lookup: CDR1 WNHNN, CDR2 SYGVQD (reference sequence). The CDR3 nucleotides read TGCGCCAGCAGTAAGAGCGGGAGCACAGATACGCAGTATTTT. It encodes CASSKSGSTDTQYF.

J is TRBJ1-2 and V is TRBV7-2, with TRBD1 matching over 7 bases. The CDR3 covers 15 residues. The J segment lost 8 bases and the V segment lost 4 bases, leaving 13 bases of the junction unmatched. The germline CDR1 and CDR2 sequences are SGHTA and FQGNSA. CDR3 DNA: TGTGCCAGCAGCTCCCTGGAGGGGGCGCGTTGGGGCTACACCTTC. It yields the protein CASSSLEGARWGYTF.

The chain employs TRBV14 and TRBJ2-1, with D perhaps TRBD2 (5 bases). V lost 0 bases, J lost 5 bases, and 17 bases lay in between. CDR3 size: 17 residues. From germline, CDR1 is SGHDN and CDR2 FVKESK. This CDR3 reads CASSQENLAQRNNEQFF. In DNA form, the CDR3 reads TGTGCCAGCAGCCAAGAGAATCTAGCCCAGAGGAACAATGAGCAGTTCTTC.

CDR3 in DNA: TGTGCCAGCTCACCAGAACACGGGTACAATGAGCAGTTCTTC. Translating gives CASSPEHGYNEQFF. J is TRBJ2-1 and V is TRBV18; D not resolved. Germline V gene lookup returns CDR1 KGHSH and CDR2 LQKENI. The germline V and J ends were trimmed by 2 bases and 4 bases, with 9 bases remaining between them. CDR3 length: 14 residues.

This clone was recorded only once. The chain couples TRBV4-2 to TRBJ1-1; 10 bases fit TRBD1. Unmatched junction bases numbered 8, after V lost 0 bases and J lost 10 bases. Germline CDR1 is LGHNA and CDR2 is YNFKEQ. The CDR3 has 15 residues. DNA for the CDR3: TGTGCCAGCAGCCAAGATACGGGGACAGGGGAGGCAGCTTTCTTT. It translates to CASSQDTGTGEAAFF.

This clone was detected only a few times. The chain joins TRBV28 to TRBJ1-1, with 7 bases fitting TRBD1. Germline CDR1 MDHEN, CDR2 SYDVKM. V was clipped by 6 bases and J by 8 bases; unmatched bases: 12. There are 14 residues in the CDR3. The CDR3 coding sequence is TGTGCCAGCAGCCGACAGGGTCTGGGGGTAGAAGCTTTCTTT. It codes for CASSRQGLGVEAFF.

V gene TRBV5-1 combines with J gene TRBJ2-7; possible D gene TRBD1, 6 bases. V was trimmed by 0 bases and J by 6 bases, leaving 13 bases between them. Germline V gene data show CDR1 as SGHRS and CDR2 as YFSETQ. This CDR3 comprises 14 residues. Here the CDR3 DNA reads TGCGCCAGCAGCTTGGTGGGAACAGGGCTCGAGCAGTACTTC. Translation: CASSLVGTGLEQYF.

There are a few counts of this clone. Here the CDR3 reads CSGVGSIEGYTF. Written as DNA, the CDR3 is TGCAGCGGCGTAGGGAGTATAGAAGGCTACACCTTC. The V gene is TRBV29-1, the J gene TRBJ1-2, with D unclear. Germline CDR1 and CDR2: SQVTM and ANQGSEA. Trimming took off 7 bases at V and 8 bases at J, with 17 bases between the two ends. The CDR3 covers 12 residues.

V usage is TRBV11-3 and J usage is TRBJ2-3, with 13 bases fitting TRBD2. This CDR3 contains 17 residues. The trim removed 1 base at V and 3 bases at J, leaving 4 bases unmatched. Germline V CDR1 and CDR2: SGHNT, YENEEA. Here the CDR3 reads CASSLGGLAGLTDTQYF. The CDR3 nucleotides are TGTGCCAGCAGCTTAGGGGGACTAGCGGGATTGACAGATACGCAGTATTTT.

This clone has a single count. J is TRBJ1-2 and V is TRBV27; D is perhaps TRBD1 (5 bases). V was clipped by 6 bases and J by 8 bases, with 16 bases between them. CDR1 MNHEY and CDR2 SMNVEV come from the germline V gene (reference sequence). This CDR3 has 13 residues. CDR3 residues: CASSISGMGGYTF. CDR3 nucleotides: TGTGCCAGCAGCATCTCAGGGATGGGAGGCTACACCTTC.

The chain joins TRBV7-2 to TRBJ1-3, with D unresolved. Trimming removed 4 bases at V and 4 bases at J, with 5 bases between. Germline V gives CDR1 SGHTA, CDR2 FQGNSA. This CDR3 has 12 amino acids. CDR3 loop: CASSSRGNTIYF. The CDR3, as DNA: TGTGCCAGCAGCTCCCGCGGAAACACCATATATTTT.

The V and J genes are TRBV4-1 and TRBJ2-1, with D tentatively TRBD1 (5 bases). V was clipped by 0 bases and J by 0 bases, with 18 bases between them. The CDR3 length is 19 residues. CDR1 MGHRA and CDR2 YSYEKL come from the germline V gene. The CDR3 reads CASSQDLWGHRSSYNEQFF. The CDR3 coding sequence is TGCGCCAGCAGCCAAGATCTATGGGGCCACAGGAGCTCCTACAATGAGCAGTTCTTC.

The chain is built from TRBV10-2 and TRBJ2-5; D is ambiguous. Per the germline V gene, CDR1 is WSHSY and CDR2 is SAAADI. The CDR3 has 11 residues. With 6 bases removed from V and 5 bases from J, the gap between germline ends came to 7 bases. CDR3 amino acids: CASSSWETQYF. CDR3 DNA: TGCGCCAGCAGCTCGTGGGAGACCCAGTACTTC.

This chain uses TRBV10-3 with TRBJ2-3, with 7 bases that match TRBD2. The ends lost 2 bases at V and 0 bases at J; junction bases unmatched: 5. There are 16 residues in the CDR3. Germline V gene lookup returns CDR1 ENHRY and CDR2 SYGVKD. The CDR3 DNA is TGTGCCATCAGTGAGAATAGCGGGCCTAGCACAGATACGCAGTATTTT. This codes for CAISENSGPSTDTQYF.

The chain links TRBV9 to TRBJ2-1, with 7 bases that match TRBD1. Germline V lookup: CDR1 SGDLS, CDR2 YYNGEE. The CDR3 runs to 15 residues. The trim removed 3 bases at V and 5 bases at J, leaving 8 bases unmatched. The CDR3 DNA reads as TGTGCCAGCAGCGCAGGACAGGTATACGACAATGAGCAGTTCTTC. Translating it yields CASSAGQVYDNEQFF.

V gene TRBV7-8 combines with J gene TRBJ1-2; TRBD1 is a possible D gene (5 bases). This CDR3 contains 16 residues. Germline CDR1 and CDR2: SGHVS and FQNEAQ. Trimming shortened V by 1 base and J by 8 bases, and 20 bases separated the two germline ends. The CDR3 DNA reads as TGTGCCAGCAGCTTAGATCGTATGTCAGGGTTCCTAGGCTACACCTTC. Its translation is CASSLDRMSGFLGYTF.